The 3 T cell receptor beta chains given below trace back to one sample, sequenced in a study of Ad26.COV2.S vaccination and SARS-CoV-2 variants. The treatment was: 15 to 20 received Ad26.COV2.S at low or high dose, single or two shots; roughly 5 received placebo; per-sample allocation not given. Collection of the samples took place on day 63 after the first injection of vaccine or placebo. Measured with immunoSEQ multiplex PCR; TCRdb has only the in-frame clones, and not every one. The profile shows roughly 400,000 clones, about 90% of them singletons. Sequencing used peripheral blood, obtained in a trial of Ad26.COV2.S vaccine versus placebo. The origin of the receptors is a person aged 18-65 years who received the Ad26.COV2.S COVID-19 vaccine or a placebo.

CDR3 loop: CATSDNTGTGKTGELFF. The CDR3, as DNA: TGTGCCACCAGTGACAACACCGGGACAGGGAAAACCGGGGAGCTGTTTTTT. V and J are TRBV24-1 and TRBJ2-2; 9 nucleotides match TRBD1. From germline, CDR1 is KGHDR and CDR2 SFDVKD. The CDR3 totals 17 residues. J gave up 5 bases and V 4 bases, and 10 bases lay outside the gene matches.

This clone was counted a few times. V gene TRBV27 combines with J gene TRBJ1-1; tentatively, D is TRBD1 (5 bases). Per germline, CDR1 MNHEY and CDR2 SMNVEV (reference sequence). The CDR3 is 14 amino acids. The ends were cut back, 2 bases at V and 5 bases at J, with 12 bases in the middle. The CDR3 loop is CASSLTGAFTEAFF. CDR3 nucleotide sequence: TGTGCCAGCAGTTTAACCGGGGCTTTTACTGAAGCTTTCTTT.

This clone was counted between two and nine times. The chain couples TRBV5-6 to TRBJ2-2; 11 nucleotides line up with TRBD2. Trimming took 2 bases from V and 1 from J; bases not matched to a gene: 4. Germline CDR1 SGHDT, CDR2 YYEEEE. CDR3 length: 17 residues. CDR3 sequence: CASSLGLAGGNTGELFF. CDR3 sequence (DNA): TGTGCCAGCAGCTTAGGCCTAGCGGGAGGGAACACCGGGGAGCTGTTTTTT.